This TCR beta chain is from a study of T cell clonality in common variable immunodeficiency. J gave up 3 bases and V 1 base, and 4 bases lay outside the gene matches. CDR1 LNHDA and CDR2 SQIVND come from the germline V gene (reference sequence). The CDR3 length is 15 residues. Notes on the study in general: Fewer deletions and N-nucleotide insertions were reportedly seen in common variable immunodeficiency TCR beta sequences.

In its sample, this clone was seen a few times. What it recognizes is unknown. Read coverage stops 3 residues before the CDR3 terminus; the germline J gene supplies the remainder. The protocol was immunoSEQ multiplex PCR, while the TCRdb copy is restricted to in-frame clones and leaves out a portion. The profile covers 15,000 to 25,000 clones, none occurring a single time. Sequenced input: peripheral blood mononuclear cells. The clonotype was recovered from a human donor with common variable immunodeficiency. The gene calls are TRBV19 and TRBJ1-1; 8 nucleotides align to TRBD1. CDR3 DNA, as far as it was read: TGTGCCAGTAGTATAGGTCAGGGGGCCGACACTGAA. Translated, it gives CASSIGQGADTE. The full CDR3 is CASSIGQGADTEAFF.